This TCR beta chain was retrieved from a study of CD8+CD57+ T cells in acquired aplastic anemia. For the study at large: Sorting CD4+ and CD8+ cells gave DNA averaging around 3 ug. General study points: Sharing between patients and controls was observed for around 27 CD8+ CDR3 sequences. A significant difference in CD8+ Simpson's diversity between patients and controls was not found.

This clonotype was seen once. Its matching antigen is unknown. Genomic DNA constituted the template upon which TCR beta VDJ and CDR3 profiling was performed. TCRdb re-analysed the reads in MiXCR, keeping a single row per CDR3 protein. The sample yields more than 150,000 distinct CDR3 sequences, about 47% seen once. The clonotype was recovered from a human donor in good health. Sequenced material: sorted CD4+, CD8+, or CD8+CD57+ T cells (not recorded which) from PBMCs.

CDR3 bases: TGCAGTGCCCCGGACAGGGCCCGCTCCTACGAGCAGTACTTC. Residues: CSAPDRARSYEQYF. The chain carries TRBV20-1 and TRBJ2-7; 8 bases are a match to TRBD1. Germline V CDR1 and CDR2: DFQATT, SNEGSKA (reference sequence). This CDR3 is built from 14 residues. After removal of 6 bases from V and 0 bases from J, the junction contained 7 bases not matched to a gene.